Sequencing of this T cell receptor (beta chain) was carried out in a study of regulatory T cells in long-lasting Graves disease. Study-level information: Persistence in Graves' disease required over 5 years of antithyroid drugs plus positive TSH receptor antibodies. Study-wide results and caveats: No thyroid tissue was studied; the work used peripheral blood only. Favored gene segments in persistent disease were TRBV28, TRBJ1-2 and TRBJ2-5.

Points on this clonotype: Its antigen is still unknown.

TCR beta libraries were built with iRepertoire HTBI primers and Arm-PCR of CDR3 regions. TCRdb redid the calling of the multiplex PCR reads with MiXCR, one entry per CDR3 protein. The table includes about 460,000 distinct CDR3 sequences, about 20% detected once. Time point: persistent/refractory GD, antithyroid drugs over 5 years with positive TRAb. The authors made the TCR library using RNA they extracted from PBMCs. The source of the patients was an endocrinology department in Xi'an, China. The V gene lost 0 bases and the J gene lost 2 bases, with 11 bases spanning the gap. Germline loops: CDR1 SEHNR, CDR2 FQNEAQ (reference sequence). CDR3 length: 15 residues.

The sample consisted of peripheral blood mononuclear cells (PBMCs), taken when the disease was refractory, from a patient treated with antithyroid drugs. This chain links TRBV7-9 with TRBJ2-7; the D gene is possibly TRBD1 (5 bases). This clonotype was sampled from a female donor with Graves disease. The CDR3 here is CASSLAGVGAYEQYF. For the CDR3, the DNA is TGTGCCAGCAGCTTAGCAGGGGTAGGGGCCTACGAGCAGTACTTC.